Described below is a single T cell receptor beta chain sequence and its context. Its antigen is still unknown. The record has no base qualities; no much larger clone is one base away. The sample originates from a study of cytomegalovirus exposure and HLA in healthy donors (TCRdb year 2017). Study-wide context: An earlier analysis of under 600 of the donors reported approximately 300 Gb of sequence data and roughly 110 million unique TCR beta sequences from 150 million to 200 million T cells. Roughly 300 gigabases of sequencing data and around 85 million unique TCR sequences made up an early release that covered several hundred HLA-typed donors. Of the approximately 400 genotyped donors, around 81% fell in the genetic ancestry cluster associated with self-reported Caucasian donors. The study aimed to test whether cataloging public T cell receptors could reveal signatures of past pathogen exposure. Using immunosequencing, the study profiled T cell repertoires from 500 to 800 subjects and related those repertoires to cytomegalovirus serostatus. Along with the approximately 600-subject first cohort, a separate validation cohort of approximately 110 different subjects was used. High-throughput TCR immunosequencing, statistical association of individual TCRs with disease status, and machine learning were combined to predict cytomegalovirus infection status. A later analysis re-analyzed previously published TCR beta repertoires from several hundred donors and added high-resolution HLA genotyping to study TCR occurrence patterns. Rather than drawing on any new phenotypic data, the later analysis identified candidate immune exposures from TCR beta sequences and the way those sequences occurred across donors. An earlier analysis of 587 of the donors used high-throughput TCR beta sequencing to judge whether each TCR beta V gene segment behaved as functional or pseudogenic. Donor age, sex, ethnicity and CMV serostatus were collected together with the repertoire data. A later genetic analysis took genome-wide SNP genotypes for about 55% of the 666 donors and used that subset as a discovery cohort. Every discovery cohort repertoire had been produced on one sequencing platform. HLA typing covered class I and class II loci at four-digit resolution. The number of typed donors differed by locus: roughly 629-630 for A, B, C, DRB1 and DQB1; 522 for DQA1; roughly 600 for DPA1; and roughly 490 for DPB1. A handful of DR-DQ haplotypes were handled as single units for association and clustering because linkage in the cohort was strong. Across approximately 420 genotyped donors of the cohort, an average of roughly 250,000 unique TCR beta nucleotide sequences per donor were sequenced, and approximately 17% of those sequences were non-productive.

The cohort comprised fewer than 750 healthy bone marrow donors. Cohort members were all nominally healthy when sampled, although unrecorded immune exposures were likely present. The donor tested CMV seropositive and was one of the 289 seropositive cohort members. Each donor provided a peripheral blood sample, and peripheral blood mononuclear cells were used for TCR beta sequencing. Genomic DNA was extracted from the blood cell samples with the Qiagen DNeasy Blood Extraction Kit. The CDR3 starts with the cysteine, ends with the phenylalanine, and has 15 residues. The CDR3 DNA has 45 bases and is translated from base 1. The germline V gene yields SGHRS for CDR1 and YFSETQ for CDR2. V trim: 4 bases; J trim: 5 bases; unmatched bases: 5. Receptors were amplified or captured by the immunoSEQ multiplex PCR assay. For the multiplex PCR, a mixture combining 60 forward primers for TCR Vbeta segments and 13 reverse primers for TCR Jbeta segments was used. Amplification of the CDR3 region of rearranged TCR beta genes was performed with a multiplex PCR assay on genomic DNA. Amplified TCR beta libraries were sequenced as 87-base-pair reads on the Illumina HiSeq System. Regarding the original processing steps: Across the roughly 670 repertoires, a later analysis counted tens of millions of unique TCR beta chains, some 11 million of which were shared by at least two donors. A nearest-neighbor algorithm error-corrected the raw reads and collapsed the reads into unique sequences, merging closely related sequences to remove PCR and sequencing errors. To assign V, D and J gene segments, CDR3 sequences were aligned to IMGT reference sequences. For a sequence to be retained, at least a six-nucleotide match to both a V gene segment and a J gene segment was required. Rearrangements were classified as productive when the CDR3 lacked stop codons and remained in frame with V and J, and all other rearrangements were classified as non-productive. Following IMGT convention, CDR3 was defined as the stretch from the second conserved V-encoded cysteine to the conserved J-encoded phenylalanine. The earlier analysis of 587 of the donors excluded any sequence lacking an unambiguous match to a single V gene segment. An earlier analysis of a few hundred of the donors classified V segments as functional when productive rearrangements were above 56.7% and as segregating when the standard deviation between donors was above 5%. A statistical classification framework was built for diagnosing cytomegalovirus status from the catalog of TCR beta chain sequences. V and J gene assignment, in a later analysis, came from comparing TCR nucleotide sequences with IMGT/GENE-DB human TR gene sequences. Using the TCRdist pipeline, a later analysis assigned CDR3 sequences along with most-parsimonious VDJ recombination scenarios. In a later analysis, each TCR beta chain was defined by its CDR3 amino acid sequence together with its V-gene family, and reads without a unique V-gene family were excluded. A later analysis removed roughly 590 highly shared, low-generation-probability nucleotide sequences to deal with suspected cross-contamination and a sequencing artifact. A later analysis calculated a clonal expansion index for each public chain from normalized within-repertoire ranks of inferred template counts. In a later analysis, generation probabilities were computed using a VDJ recombination model fitted to out-of-frame rearrangements, and the results were checked against IGoR. A later analysis scored TCR-TCR, TCR-HLA and TCR-CMV co-occurrence with hypergeometric tests, applying a repertoire-size bias correction to TCR pairs. To estimate false discovery rates, a later analysis permuted the HLA or CMV assignments 20 times. In a later analysis, co-occurring TCRs were grouped using DBSCAN, and TCRdist sequence similarity was added for clustering within HLA-allele-positive subsets. For co-occurrence clustering, repertoires with fewer than 30,000 or more than 120,000 public chains were excluded, along with roughly five repertoires with anomalous nucleotide sharing. The immuneACCESS repertoire file appears here via TCRdb, limited to in-frame rearrangements. These files lack a portion of the clones; in checked studies, under half of the deficit traces to unresolved V genes, and the cause of the others is not known. V, J and clone size were drawn from that table, and D and trimming were deduced from the DNA. The table for this sample lists just over 150,000 clones; 80% to 90% of them were counted only once. Together, the top ten hold nearly 6.5% of the sample.

Overall study results and their limits: According to a later analysis, TCR association rates differed among HLA loci, with DRB1 alleles showing the most associated TCRs and HLA-C alleles showing the fewest. According to a later analysis, most CMV-associated TCR beta chains appeared to be HLA-restricted, and the HLA associations seemed to be driven largely by CMV exposure. Several of the top co-occurrence clusters appeared to be linked to parvovirus B19, influenza, CMV and Epstein-Barr virus, according to a later analysis. When HLA alleles, especially DR and DQ, strongly co-occurred, attributing TCR associations to individual alleles was difficult. In a later analysis, some 17,000 TCR beta sequences were associated with specific HLA alleles at a false discovery rate of 0.05. A few of the identified cytomegalovirus-associated TCR beta chains were confirmed in vitro to be specific for cytomegalovirus antigens. The presence/absence analyses assumed that sequencing depth was roughly uniform across donors, and that assumption may not be true. Some 16 rarely observed V segments, including chromosome 9 orphons, were excluded from the earlier analysis of about 610 of the donors because counts were too low. Linkage disequilibrium might explain the correlated functional status among segregating V segments, but an unknown experimental factor could not be excluded. HLA typing was unavailable for some donors at each locus, so association tests used only the typed subset. In a later genetic analysis, a missense DCLRE1C variant was associated with V-gene and J-gene trimming of TCR beta chains, and the association was replicated in an independent cohort. Only TCR beta chains were sequenced in this cohort, and the absence of alpha or paired-chain data limited detectable features. A later analysis found that HLA-associated TCR beta chains were more clonally expanded and had lower generation probabilities than equally common non-associated chains. Some IMGT-functional V segments, including TRBV6-2 and TRBV6-3, could not be distinguished by the 87-base-pair reads and were therefore excluded. In an earlier analysis of 500 to 650 of the donors, most TCR beta V segments appeared in productive rearrangements about 87% or about 30% of the time, broadly matching IMGT annotations. It was suggested by the authors that the approach could potentially be generalized to other disease states and immunological phenotypes. In both the original and validation cohorts, the classifier was reported to diagnose cytomegalovirus status with high specificity and sensitivity. The study listed 150 to 200 TCR beta chains as associated with cytomegalovirus. While some public TCRs were present in many individuals, most TCR sequences turned up only very rarely across donors. A cluster of highly shared sequence variants was judged likely to represent a technical artifact of the sequencing pipeline. In a later genetic analysis, fewer N-insertions in productive TCRs were reported among donors in an Asian-associated ancestry cluster than the approximately 710-donor mean. For the cohort, immune exposure information was limited to CMV serostatus. A further reported finding was that TCR beta sequences accurately predicted the HLA-A and HLA-B alleles for most subjects in the first cohort.

The rearrangement joined TRBV5-1 to TRBJ2-2, with 10 junctional bases fitting TRBD1. The sequenced sample was PBMCs. This TCR was sampled from a man in his fifties or sixties in good health and CMV-seropositive. The DNA sequence reads TGCGCCAGCAGCCAAAAGGGACAGGGGACCGGGGAGCTGTTTTTT. The encoded protein is CASSQKGQGTGELFF.